The clone carrying this TCR beta chain has more than one count but fewer than ten. The data stem from a study of cytomegalovirus exposure and HLA in healthy donors. The PCR contained 60 Vbeta and 13 Jbeta primers. Produced via immunoSEQ multiplex PCR; TCRdb's table is partial and in-frame only. This sample has 100,000 to 150,000 clones; about a sixth occur once, and the top ten carry approximately 2.6%. This clonotype was sampled from a female donor in good health and CMV-seropositive. Sequences were obtained from PBMCs.

The CDR3 spells CATSRDRLRSYEQYF. The DNA for the CDR3 is TGTGCCACCAGCAGAGATCGACTTAGGTCCTACGAGCAGTACTTC. The chain recombines TRBV15 with TRBJ2-7; D is ambiguous. The length of the CDR3 is 15 residues. The V gene's germline CDR1 is LNHNV and CDR2 YYDKDF (reference sequence). V lost 0 bases and J 1 base, leaving 10 bases between the germline ends.